The clone carrying this T cell receptor beta chain was detected many times. The antigen is undetermined. It was RNA transcripts that yielded the amplified TCR beta CDR3 regions. With the HTBI primer set, the TCR CDR3 went through a first round of RT-PCR. One entry per CDR3 protein, called by TCRdb with MiXCR from the multiplex PCR reads. The repertoire includes about 610,000 distinct CDR3 sequences, roughly 14% of them detected once, and around 4.1% sits in the top ten. Germline V gives CDR1 SGHVS, CDR2 FQNEAQ. V shed 4 bases and J 7 bases; nucleotides not matched to a gene: 3. This CDR3 has 13 residues. This sample stems from a study of T cells in Graves' hyperthyroidism and ophthalmopathy. About the research overall: Peripheral blood draws took place at initial diagnosis, ahead of any treatment.

Study results and limitations: In validation, the model predicted ophthalmopathy. These predictions came a median roughly 6 months before onset. Stable hyperthyroidism was separated from ophthalmopathy by a model based on 13 V-J features.

Uncontrolled infection, other autoimmune disease, pregnancy and lactation each barred patients from inclusion. The V call is TRBV7-8, the J call TRBJ1-5, with 8 bases aligning to TRBD1. Sequencing used blood. The TCR comes from a woman in her 40s with Graves' ophthalmopathy. This CDR3 reads CASSSTGGQPQHF. For the CDR3, the DNA is TGTGCCAGCAGCTCCACAGGGGGACAGCCCCAGCATTTT.